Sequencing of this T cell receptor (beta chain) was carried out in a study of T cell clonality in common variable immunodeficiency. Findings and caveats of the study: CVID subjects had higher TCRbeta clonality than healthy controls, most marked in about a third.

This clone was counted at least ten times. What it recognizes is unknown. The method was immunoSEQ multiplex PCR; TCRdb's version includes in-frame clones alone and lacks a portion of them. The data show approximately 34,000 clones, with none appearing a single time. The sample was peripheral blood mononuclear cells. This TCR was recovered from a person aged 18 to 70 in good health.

CDR3 region: CASSPPWADMNTEAFF. CDR3 bases read: TGCGCCAGCAGTCCCCCGTGGGCGGACATGAACACTGAA. The chain recombines TRBV5-1 with TRBJ1-1; maybe TRBD1 (5 bases). The read gets to within 3 residues of the CDR3 end, and the germline J gene fills in the rest. Germline V CDR1 and CDR2: SGHRS, YFSETQ. Trimming took 5 bases from V and 0 from J, leaving 17 bases between them. The CDR3 is made up of 16 amino acids.